The source of this T cell receptor beta chain is a study of T cells after yellow fever vaccination. Study conclusions and caveats: The CD4 and CD8 compartments had a small share of their clonotypes in common. On re-exposure, the response was weaker but peaked faster, at day 5 versus 15.

The study made its TCR cDNA through 5'RACE template switching. That step introduced a universal primer site along with UMIs. In TCRdb, the 5' RACE reads were re-called with MiXCR into one record per CDR3 protein. The profile covers fewer than 450,000 distinct CDR3 sequences, with roughly 8.6% appearing a single time and approximately 18% taken by the ten largest. This clonotype turned up a few times. No antigen is known for it. V lost 5 bases to trimming and J lost 5 bases; unmatched junction nucleotides: 7. This CDR3 contains 15 residues. The sample here was PBMCs, taken roughly 46 days after the first yellow fever vaccination. The chain is built from TRBV12-3 or TRBV12-4 and TRBJ2-5; 11 positions match TRBD2. The source of this sequence is a man younger than 35 who received the YFV17D yellow fever vaccine. CDR3 bases: TGTGCCAGCAGTGCCATAGCGGGGGGGCTGGAGACCCAGTACTTC. The encoded protein is CASSAIAGGLETQYF.